This T cell receptor beta chain came from a study of Ad26.COV2.S vaccination and SARS-CoV-2 variants. Treatment noted: over 15 received Ad26.COV2.S at low or high dose, single or two shots; about 5 received placebo; per-sample allocation not given. Vaccine and placebo recipients were sampled on day 63 after the first injection. CDR3 length: 14 amino acids. Per the germline V gene, CDR1 is SNHLY and CDR2 is FYNNEI. V gave up 7 bases and J gave up 4 bases, with 14 bases separating them. This clone has just a few counts. Antigen unknown. Some clones are missing from TCRdb's copy, which holds only in-frame ones; the method was immunoSEQ multiplex PCR. The sample yields 240,000 or so clones, around 89% seen once. The study's findings and limits: For non-spike TCRs, breadth in vaccine recipients resembled that in placebo recipients.

Sequences were derived from peripheral blood, sampled in a trial of Ad26.COV2.S vaccine versus placebo. The TCR was taken from a person between 18 and 65 years old who received the Ad26.COV2.S COVID-19 vaccine or a placebo. This chain uses TRBV2 with TRBJ1-5; the D gene is possibly TRBD1 (5 bases). CDR3 region: CASTLGPGNQPQHF. CDR3 sequence (DNA): TGTGCCAGCACACTGGGACCGGGGAATCAGCCCCAGCATTTT. Looking up the rest from reference TRBV2 and TRBJ1-5 gives the full variable domain: EPEVTQTPSHQVTQMGQEVILRCVPISNHLYFYWYRQILGQKVEFLVSFYNNEISEKSEIFDDQFSVERPDGSNFTLKIRSTKLEDSAMYFCASTLGPGNQPQHFGDGTRLSIL.